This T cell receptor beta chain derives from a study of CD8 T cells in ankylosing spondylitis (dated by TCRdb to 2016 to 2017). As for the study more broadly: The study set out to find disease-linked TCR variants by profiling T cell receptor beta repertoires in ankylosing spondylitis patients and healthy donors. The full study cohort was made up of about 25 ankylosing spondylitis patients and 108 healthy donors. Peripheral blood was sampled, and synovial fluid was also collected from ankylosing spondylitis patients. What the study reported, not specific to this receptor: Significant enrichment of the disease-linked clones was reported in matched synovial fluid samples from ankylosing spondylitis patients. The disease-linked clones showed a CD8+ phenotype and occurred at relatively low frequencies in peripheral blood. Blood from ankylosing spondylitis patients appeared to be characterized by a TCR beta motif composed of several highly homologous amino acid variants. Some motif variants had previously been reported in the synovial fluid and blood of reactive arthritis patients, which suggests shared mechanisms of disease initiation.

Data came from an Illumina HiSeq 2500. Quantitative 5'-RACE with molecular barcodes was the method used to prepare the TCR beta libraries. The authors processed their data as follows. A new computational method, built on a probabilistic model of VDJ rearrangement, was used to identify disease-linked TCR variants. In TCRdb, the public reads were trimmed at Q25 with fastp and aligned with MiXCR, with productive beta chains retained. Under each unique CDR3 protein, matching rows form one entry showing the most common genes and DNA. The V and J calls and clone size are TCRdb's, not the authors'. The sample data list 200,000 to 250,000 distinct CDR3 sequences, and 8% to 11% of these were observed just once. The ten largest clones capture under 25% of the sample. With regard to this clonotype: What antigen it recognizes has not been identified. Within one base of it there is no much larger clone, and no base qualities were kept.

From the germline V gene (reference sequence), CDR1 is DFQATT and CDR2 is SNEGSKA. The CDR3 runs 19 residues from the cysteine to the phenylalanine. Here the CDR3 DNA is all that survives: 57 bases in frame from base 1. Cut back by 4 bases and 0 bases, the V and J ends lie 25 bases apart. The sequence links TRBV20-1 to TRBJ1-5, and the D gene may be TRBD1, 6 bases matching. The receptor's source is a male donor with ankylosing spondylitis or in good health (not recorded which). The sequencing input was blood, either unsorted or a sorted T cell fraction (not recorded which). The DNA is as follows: TGCAGTGCTATGGACCTGGGGGCGAAGACGTGGAATAGCAATCAGCCCCAGCATTTT. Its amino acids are CSAMDLGAKTWNSNQPQHF.